This T cell receptor (beta chain) was captured in a study of CD4 T cells in relation to SARS-CoV-2 and coronaviruses. Unexposed donor CD4+ T cells date from about 2011-2019, before the COVID-19 pandemic. The cells were cultured for about ten days before CD4+ T cells were isolated. Each well had approximately 2.2 million PBMCs in around 5% human AB serum with IL-2. Assay: immunoSEQ multiplex PCR; the TCRdb copy retains only in-frame clones and omits some. The table records approximately 20,000 clones, 74% of them present only once. In regard to this clone: Antigen unknown.

The length of the CDR3 is 11 residues. The junction had 6 bases not matched to a gene; V was cut back by 6 bases and J by 8 bases. Germline assignment: CDR1 SQVTM and CDR2 ANQGSEA. Sequencing was done on a sample of CD4+ T cells from PBMCs, cultured in vitro. This rearrangement joins TRBV29-1 to TRBJ1-2; 7 bases map to TRBD1. The sequence derives from a human donor in good health. CDR3 loop: CSVLTGNGYTF. The CDR3 DNA is TGCAGCGTCCTGACAGGGAACGGCTACACCTTC. Full variable domain (remainder filled in from reference TRBV29-1 and TRBJ1-2): SAVISQKPSRDICQRGTSLTIQCQVDSQVTMMFWYRQQPGQSLTLIATANQGSEATYESGFVIDKFPISRPNLTFSTLTVSNMSPEDSSIYLCSVLTGNGYTFGSGTRLTVV.